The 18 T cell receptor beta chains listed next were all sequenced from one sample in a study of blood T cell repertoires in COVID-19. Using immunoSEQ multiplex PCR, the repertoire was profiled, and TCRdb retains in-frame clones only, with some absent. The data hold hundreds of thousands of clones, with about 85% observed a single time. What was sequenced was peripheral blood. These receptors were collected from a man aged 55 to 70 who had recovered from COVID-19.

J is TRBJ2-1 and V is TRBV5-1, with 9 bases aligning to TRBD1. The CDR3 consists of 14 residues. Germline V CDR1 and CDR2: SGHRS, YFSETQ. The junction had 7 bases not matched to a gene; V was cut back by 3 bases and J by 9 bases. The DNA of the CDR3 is TGCGCCAGCAGCTCGGGACAGGGAACGGGTGAGCAGTTCTTC. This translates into CASSSGQGTGEQFF.

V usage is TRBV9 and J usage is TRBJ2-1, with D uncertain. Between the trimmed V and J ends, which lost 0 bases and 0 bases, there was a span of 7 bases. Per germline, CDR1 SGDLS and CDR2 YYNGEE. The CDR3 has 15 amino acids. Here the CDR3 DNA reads TGTGCCAGCAGCGTAGATTCGGGCTCCTACAATGAGCAGTTCTTC. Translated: CASSVDSGSYNEQFF.

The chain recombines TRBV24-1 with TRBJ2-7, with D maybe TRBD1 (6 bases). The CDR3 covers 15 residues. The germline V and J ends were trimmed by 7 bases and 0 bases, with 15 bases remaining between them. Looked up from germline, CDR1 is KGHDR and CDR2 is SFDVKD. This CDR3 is CATRDRWDNSYEQYV. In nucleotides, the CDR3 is TGTGCCACCAGGGACCGTTGGGACAACTCCTACGAGCAGTACGTC.

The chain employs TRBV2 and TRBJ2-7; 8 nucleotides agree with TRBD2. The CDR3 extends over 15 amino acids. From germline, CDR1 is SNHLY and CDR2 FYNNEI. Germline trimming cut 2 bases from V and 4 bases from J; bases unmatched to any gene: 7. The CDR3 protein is CASSEPRGLVYEQYF. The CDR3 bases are TGTGCCAGCAGTGAACCCCGGGGACTAGTTTACGAGCAGTACTTC.

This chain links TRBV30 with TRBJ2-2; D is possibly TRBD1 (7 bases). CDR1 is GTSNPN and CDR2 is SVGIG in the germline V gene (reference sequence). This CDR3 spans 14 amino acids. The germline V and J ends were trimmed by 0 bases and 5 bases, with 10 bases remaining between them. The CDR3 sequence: CAWSVAGGTGELFF. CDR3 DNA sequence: TGTGCCTGGAGTGTAGCAGGGGGGACCGGGGAGCTGTTTTTT. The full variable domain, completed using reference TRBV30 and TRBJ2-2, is SQTIHQWPATLVQPVGSPLSLECTVEGTSNPNLYWYRQAAGRGLQLLFYSVGIGQISSEVPQNLSASRPQDRQFILSSKKLLLSDSGFYLCAWSVAGGTGELFFGEGSRLTVL.

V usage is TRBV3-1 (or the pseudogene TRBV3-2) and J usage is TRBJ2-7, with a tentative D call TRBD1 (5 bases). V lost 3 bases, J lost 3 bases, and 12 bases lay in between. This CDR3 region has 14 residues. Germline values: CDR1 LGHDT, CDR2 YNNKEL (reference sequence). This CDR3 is CASSQVDTYYEQYF. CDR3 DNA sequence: TGTGCCAGCAGCCAGGTGGACACTTACTACGAGCAGTACTTC.

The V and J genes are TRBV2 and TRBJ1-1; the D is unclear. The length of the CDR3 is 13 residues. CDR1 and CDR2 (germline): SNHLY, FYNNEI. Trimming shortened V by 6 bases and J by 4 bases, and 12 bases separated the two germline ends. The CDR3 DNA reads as TGTGCCAGCAGAAGATACAGCTTCACTGAAGCTTTCTTT. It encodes CASRRYSFTEAFF.

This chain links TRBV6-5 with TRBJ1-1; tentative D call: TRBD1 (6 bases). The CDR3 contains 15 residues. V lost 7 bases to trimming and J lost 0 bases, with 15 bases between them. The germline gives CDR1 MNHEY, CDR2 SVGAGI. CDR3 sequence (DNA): TGTGCCAGCAAAATACAAGGACAGTTGAACACTGAAGCTTTCTTT. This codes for CASKIQGQLNTEAFF.

The CDR3 loop is CASSPQWREQFF. CDR3 bases: TGTGCCAGCAGCCCCCAATGGAGGGAGCAGTTCTTC. The chain carries TRBV28 and TRBJ2-1, with D possibly TRBD2 on 5 matching bases. The CDR3 is 12 residues long. V was pared by 6 bases and J by 10 bases, with 13 bases between. The germline gives CDR1 MDHEN, CDR2 SYDVKM.

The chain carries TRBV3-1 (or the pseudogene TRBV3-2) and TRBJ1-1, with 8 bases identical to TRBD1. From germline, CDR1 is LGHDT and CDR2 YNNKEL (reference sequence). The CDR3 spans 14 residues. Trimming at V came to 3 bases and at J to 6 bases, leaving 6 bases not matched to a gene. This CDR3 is CASSQGGQGAEAFF. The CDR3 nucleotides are TGTGCCAGCAGCCAGGGTGGACAGGGCGCTGAAGCTTTCTTT.

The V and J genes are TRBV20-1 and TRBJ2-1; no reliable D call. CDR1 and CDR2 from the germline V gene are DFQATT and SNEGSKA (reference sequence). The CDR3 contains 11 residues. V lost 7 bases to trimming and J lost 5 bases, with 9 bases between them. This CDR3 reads CSVQINNEQFF. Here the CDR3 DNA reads TGCAGTGTACAGATCAACAATGAGCAGTTCTTC.

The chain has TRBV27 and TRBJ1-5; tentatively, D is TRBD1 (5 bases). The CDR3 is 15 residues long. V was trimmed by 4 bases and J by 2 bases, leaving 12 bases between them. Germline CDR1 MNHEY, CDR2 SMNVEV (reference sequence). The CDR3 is CASSSRVPGNQPQHF. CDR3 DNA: TGTGCCAGCAGTTCCAGGGTCCCGGGCAATCAGCCCCAGCATTTT.

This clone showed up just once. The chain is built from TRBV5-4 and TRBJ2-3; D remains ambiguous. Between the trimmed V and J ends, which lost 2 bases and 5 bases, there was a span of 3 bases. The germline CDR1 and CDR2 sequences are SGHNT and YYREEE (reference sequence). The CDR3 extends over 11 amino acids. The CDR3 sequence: CASSFRDTQYF. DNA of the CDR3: TGTGCCAGCAGCTTCCGAGATACGCAGTATTTT.

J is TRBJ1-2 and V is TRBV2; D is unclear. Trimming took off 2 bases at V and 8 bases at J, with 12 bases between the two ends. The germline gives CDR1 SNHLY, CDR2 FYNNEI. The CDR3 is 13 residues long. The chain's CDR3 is CASSERRREGYTF. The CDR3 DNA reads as TGTGCCAGCAGTGAAAGACGGAGGGAAGGCTACACCTTC.

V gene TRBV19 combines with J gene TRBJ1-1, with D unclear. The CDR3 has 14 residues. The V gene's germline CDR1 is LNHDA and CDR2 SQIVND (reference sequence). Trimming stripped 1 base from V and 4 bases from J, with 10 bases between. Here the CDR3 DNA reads TGTGCCAGTAGTATAGGAGGGCCCGGCACTGAAGCTTTCTTT. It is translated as CASSIGGPGTEAFF.

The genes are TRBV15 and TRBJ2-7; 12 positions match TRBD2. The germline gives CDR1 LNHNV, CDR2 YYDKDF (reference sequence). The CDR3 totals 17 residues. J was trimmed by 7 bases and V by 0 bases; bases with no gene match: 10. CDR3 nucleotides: TGTGCCACCAGCAGAGACCGACTAGCGGGGGCAGGGCTGGAGCAGTACTTC. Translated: CATSRDRLAGAGLEQYF.

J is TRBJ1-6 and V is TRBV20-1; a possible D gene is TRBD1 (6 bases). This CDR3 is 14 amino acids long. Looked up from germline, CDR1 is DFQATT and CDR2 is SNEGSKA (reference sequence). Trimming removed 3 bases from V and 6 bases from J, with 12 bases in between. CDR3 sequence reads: CSASTGGRNSPLHF. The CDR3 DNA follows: TGCAGTGCTAGTACGGGGGGCCGTAATTCACCCCTCCACTTT.

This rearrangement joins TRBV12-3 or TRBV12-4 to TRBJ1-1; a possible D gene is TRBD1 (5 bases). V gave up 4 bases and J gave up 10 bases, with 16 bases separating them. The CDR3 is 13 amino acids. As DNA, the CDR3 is TGTGCCAGCAGTTCCAGGGTGTCCGCCCGAGCTTTCTTT. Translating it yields CASSSRVSARAFF.